These 9 T cell receptor beta chains share one sample of origin, sequenced in a study of blood T cell repertoires in COVID-19. TCRdb's table, derived via immunoSEQ multiplex PCR, lists solely in-frame clones and lacks some. Found here are approximately 300,000 clones, around four fifths of them singletons; the top ten hold approximately 4.1%. The source material was peripheral blood. The receptors were gathered from a woman aged 45-60 years with active or convalescent COVID-19.

The rearrangement links TRBV7-9 to TRBJ2-7; TRBD1 aligns across 8 bases. This CDR3 is built from 16 residues. V was pared by 3 bases and J by 0 bases, with 7 bases of the junction left unmatched. Germline V gene sequence: CDR1 SEHNR, CDR2 FQNEAQ (reference sequence). The CDR3 region is CASSFPRTGSSYEQYF. The DNA of the CDR3 is TGTGCCAGCAGCTTCCCACGGACAGGGAGCTCCTACGAGCAGTACTTC.

Only a few counts were recorded for this clone. The chain employs TRBV19 and TRBJ2-2; D is ambiguous. The germline V gene encodes CDR1 LNHDA and CDR2 SQIVND (reference sequence). The CDR3 extends over 15 amino acids. V was trimmed by 1 base and J by 4 bases, leaving 10 bases between them. CDR3 DNA sequence: TGTGCCAGTAGTATAGCTACCCTGCTCACCGGGGAGCTGTTTTTT. The encoded protein is CASSIATLLTGELFF.

V is TRBV5-4 and J is TRBJ2-1; weak D call: TRBD1 (6 bases). Germline CDR1 SGHNT, CDR2 YYREEE (reference sequence). CDR3 length: 16 amino acids. V lost 6 bases and J 4 bases, leaving 20 bases between the germline ends. Here the CDR3 reads CASKQGAGILYNEQFF. DNA of the CDR3: TGTGCCAGCAAACAGGGCGCGGGCATCCTATACAATGAGCAGTTCTTC.

J is TRBJ2-7 and V is TRBV11-2; TRBD2 matches at 10 bases. This CDR3 is built from 16 residues. The J segment lost 4 bases and the V segment lost 0 bases, leaving 6 bases of the junction unmatched. The germline CDR1 and CDR2 sequences are SGHAT and FQNNGV. The CDR3: CASSLEASGSGYEQYF. The CDR3 DNA reads TGTGCCAGCAGCTTAGAGGCTAGCGGGAGCGGGTACGAGCAGTACTTC.

CDR3 protein: CASRERQAEPHNQPQHF. The DNA of the CDR3 is TGCGCCAGCAGGGAACGACAGGCCGAACCACACAATCAGCCCCAGCATTTT. This chain uses TRBV10-1 with TRBJ1-5; TRBD1 is a possible D gene (6 bases). Trimming took off 6 bases at V and 3 bases at J, with 21 bases between the two ends. Germline values: CDR1 WNHNN, CDR2 SYGVQD (reference sequence). The CDR3 is 17 residues long.

This chain uses TRBV28 with TRBJ1-5; D call uncertain. The CDR3 covers 16 residues. Trimming took off 6 bases at V and 2 bases at J, with 17 bases between the two ends. Looked up from germline, CDR1 is MDHEN and CDR2 is SYDVKM. Written as DNA, the CDR3 is TGTGCCAGCAGCAGTTTAATAGGAGCAGGCAATCAGCCCCAGCATTTT. Translating gives CASSSLIGAGNQPQHF.

This chain links TRBV19 with TRBJ2-3; a possible D gene is TRBD2 (6 bases). This CDR3 region has 13 residues. V was shortened by 6 bases and J by 8 bases, with 15 bases between the two germline ends. CDR1 and CDR2 (germline): LNHDA, SQIVND (reference sequence). CDR3 DNA sequence: TGTGCCAGTAGCCCGGGGGACGTCGGTACGCAGTATTTT. The encoded protein is CASSPGDVGTQYF.

This clone was counted only a few times. V and J are TRBV11-3 and TRBJ1-3; D gene unclear. V dropped 0 bases and J dropped 0 bases, with 6 bases sitting between them. CDR3 length: 15 residues. CDR1 is SGHNT and CDR2 is YENEEA in the germline V gene. CDR3 region: CASSLDGNSGNTIYF. The CDR3 DNA follows: TGTGCCAGCAGCTTAGATGGCAACTCTGGAAACACCATATATTTT.

The rearrangement uses TRBV30 and TRBJ1-1; 7 bases map to TRBD1. The CDR3 loop spans 13 amino acids. Germline assignment: CDR1 GTSNPN and CDR2 SVGIG (reference sequence). Losses at the gene ends were 4 bases for V and 1 base for J; bases not matched to a gene: 3. The CDR3 nucleotides read TGTGCCTGGATGACAGGGAGGAACACTGAAGCTTTCTTT. Protein product: CAWMTGRNTEAFF.